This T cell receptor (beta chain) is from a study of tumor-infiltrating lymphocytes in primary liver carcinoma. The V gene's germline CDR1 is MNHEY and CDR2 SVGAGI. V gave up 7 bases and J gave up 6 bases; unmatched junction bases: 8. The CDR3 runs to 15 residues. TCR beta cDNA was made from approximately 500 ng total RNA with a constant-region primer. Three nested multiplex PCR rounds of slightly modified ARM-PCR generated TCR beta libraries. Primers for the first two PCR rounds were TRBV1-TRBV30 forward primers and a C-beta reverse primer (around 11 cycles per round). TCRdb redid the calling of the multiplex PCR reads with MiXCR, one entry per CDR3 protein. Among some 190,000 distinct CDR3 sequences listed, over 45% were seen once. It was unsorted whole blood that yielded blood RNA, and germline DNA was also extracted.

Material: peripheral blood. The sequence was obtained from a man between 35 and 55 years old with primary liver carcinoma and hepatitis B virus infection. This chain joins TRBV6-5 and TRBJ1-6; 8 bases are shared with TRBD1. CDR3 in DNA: TGTGCCAGCACTGGCCGACAGGGGATTAATTCACCCCTCCACTTT. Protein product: CASTGRQGINSPLHF.